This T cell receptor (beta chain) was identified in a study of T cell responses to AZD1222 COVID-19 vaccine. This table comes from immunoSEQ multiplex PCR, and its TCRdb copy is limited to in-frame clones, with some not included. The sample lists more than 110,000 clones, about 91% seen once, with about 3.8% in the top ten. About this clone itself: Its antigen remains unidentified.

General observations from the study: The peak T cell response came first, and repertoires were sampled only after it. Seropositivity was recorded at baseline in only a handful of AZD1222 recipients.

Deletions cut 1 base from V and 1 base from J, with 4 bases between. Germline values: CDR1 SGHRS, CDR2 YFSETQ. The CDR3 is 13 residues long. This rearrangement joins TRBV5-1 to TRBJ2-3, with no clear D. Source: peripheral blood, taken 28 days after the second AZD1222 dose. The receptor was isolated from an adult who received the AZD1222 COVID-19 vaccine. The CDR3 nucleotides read TGCGCCAGCAGCTTGTCGGGCACAGATACGCAGTATTTT. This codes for CASSLSGTDTQYF.